The entry that follows covers one T cell receptor (beta chain) sequence. What it recognizes is unknown. Healthy Caucasian individuals made up all the donors. TCRdb re-called the 5' RACE reads with MiXCR, one entry per CDR3 protein. The table lists 1.5 million to 2 million distinct CDR3 sequences, about 31% of them singletons. This sample is drawn from a study of identical twins. Findings and caveats of the study: The presence of invariant MAIT and iNKT cells could partly confound analyses of zero-insertion sequences. Out-of-frame alpha sequences common to twins exhibited a surplus of low generation probability.

CDR1 and CDR2 from the germline V gene are DFQATT and SNEGSKA (reference sequence). The CDR3 sequence is 17 residues long. V lost 0 bases to trimming and J lost 0 bases; unmatched junction nucleotides: 8. The chain couples TRBV20-1 to TRBJ2-1; 7 bases are shared with TRBD2. The sequence came from a newborn girl in good health. The sequenced sample was cord blood. CDR3 DNA: TGCAGTGCTAGAGATCCCGGACTAGGTAGCTCCTACAATGAGCAGTTCTTC. The encoded protein is CSARDPGLGSSYNEQFF.